Below, 21 T cell receptor beta chains from the same sample are listed, as sequenced in a study of metastatic and nonmetastatic thyroid tumors. MiXCR reprocessed the PCR reads for TCRdb. The sample includes almost 85,000 clones, approximately 13% of them seen just once. The entire patient cohort was treatment-naive prior to thyroid surgery. Sequencing was done on a sample of tumor tissue. The receptors here all came from a female donor with papillary thyroid cancer or a benign thyroid nodule (not recorded which). Some clones in this sample may be carry-over from other donors' samples.

V usage is TRBV3-1 and J usage is TRBJ2-3; D might be TRBD1 or TRBD2, each matching 5 bases. The V end lost 5 bases, the J end lost 0 bases, and 12 bases lay between the germline ends. The CDR3 loop spans 15 amino acids. CDR1 LGHDT and CDR2 YNNKEL come from the germline V gene (reference sequence). CDR3 sequence (DNA): TGTGCCAGCAGCAGGGACGGCATTAGCACAGATACGCAGTATTTT. Translation: CASSRDGISTDTQYF.

This clone has ten or more counts. The V and J genes are TRBV25-1 and TRBJ2-4; D possibly corresponds to TRBD1 (6 bases). Germline CDR1 and CDR2: MGHDK and SYGVNS. V lost 3 bases and J lost 8, with 8 bases in between. The CDR3 contains 12 residues. CDR3 sequence (DNA): TGTGCCAGCAGTGACAACAGGGACATTCAGTACTTC. Amino acids: CASSDNRDIQYF.

This clone showed up many times. The sample contains more than one DNA sequence encoding this CDR3. The V gene is TRBV6-1, the J gene TRBJ1-1, with D uncertain. CDR1 is MNHNS and CDR2 is SASEGT in the germline V gene. The V end lost 9 bases, the J end lost 9 bases, and 17 bases lay between the germline ends. The CDR3 has 12 amino acids. The CDR3 spells CASIGTGIQAFF. The CDR3 nucleotides read TGTGCCAGTATCGGTACCGGGATACAAGCTTTCTTT.

Many counts were recorded for this clone. The chain links TRBV20-1 to TRBJ1-6, with 8 nucleotides matching TRBD1. The CDR3 totals 13 residues. Germline lookup yields CDR1 DFQATT and CDR2 SNEGSKA (reference sequence). V lost 1 base, J lost 7 bases, and 0 bases stayed unmatched. Written as DNA, the CDR3 is TGCAGTGCTAGAGGGACAGGGAATTCACCCCTCCACTTT. Its translation is CSARGTGNSPLHF.

This clone was recorded many times. CDR3 residues: CSGGQPQETQYF. DNA of the CDR3: TGCAGCGGCGGACAGCCTCAAGAGACCCAGTACTTC. This chain links TRBV29-1 with TRBJ2-5, with D possibly being TRBD1 (6 bases). The V end was cut by 7 bases, the J end by 2 bases, with 11 bases between. CDR1 is SQVTM and CDR2 is ANQGSEA in the germline V gene. This CDR3 spans 12 amino acids.

This clone has a handful of counts. This could be a read error, since a much larger clone is one nucleotide away. The V gene is TRBV12-3 or TRBV12-4, the J gene TRBJ2-5; D is unclear. The CDR3 has 14 residues. V lost 5 bases and J 4 bases, leaving 14 bases between the germline ends. The CDR3 protein is CASSHLIGGETQYF. The CDR3 DNA sequence: TGTGCCAGCAGTCACCTAATAGGTGGAGAGACCCAGTACTTC.

V is TRBV6-1 and J is TRBJ1-5; D ambiguous. Germline CDR1 MNHNS, CDR2 SASEGT. The V end lost 8 bases, the J end lost 6 bases, and 11 bases lay between the germline ends. The CDR3 has 12 amino acids. The CDR3 bases are TGTGCCAGCCGGGTCCGCAGTCAGCCCCAGCATTTT. It is translated as CASRVRSQPQHF.

This clone was picked up many times. This chain links TRBV5-1 with TRBJ1-1, with a possible D match to TRBD1 (5 bases). Germline CDR1 reads SGHRS; CDR2 reads YFSETQ. CDR3 length: 14 residues. V dropped 7 bases and J dropped 1 base, with 14 bases sitting between them. In DNA, the CDR3 is TGCGCCAGCGGTCTTACAGGTCAGAACACTGAAGCTTTCTTT. It yields the protein CASGLTGQNTEAFF.

In this sample, this clone turned up many times. The sample contains more than one DNA sequence encoding this CDR3. The V call is TRBV28, the J call TRBJ2-7; D call uncertain. The CDR3 sequence is 13 residues long. The V end lost 4 bases, the J end lost 5 bases, and 12 bases lay between the germline ends. Germline loops: CDR1 MDHEN, CDR2 SYDVKM. CDR3 sequence (DNA): TGTGCCAGCAGTTCCCCTCCAGGTGACGAGCAGTACTTC. Translated, it gives CASSSPPGDEQYF.

This clone came up many times. The chain carries TRBV19 and TRBJ1-6; 7 bases fit TRBD1. Germline CDR1 and CDR2: LNHDA and SQIVND (reference sequence). CDR3 length: 15 amino acids. Trimming cost V 5 bases and J 8 bases; bases outside gene matches: 9. Written as DNA, the CDR3 is TGTGCCAGTAGTTTCGGGACAGCCGGAGATTCACCCCTCCACTTT. Protein sequence: CASSFGTAGDSPLHF.

At least ten counts were recorded for this clone. V and J are TRBV15 and TRBJ2-7; no reliable D call. The CDR3 is made up of 14 amino acids. Between the trimmed V and J ends, which lost 3 bases and 3 bases, there was a span of 12 bases. In germline, CDR1 is LNHNV, CDR2 YYDKDF (reference sequence). The CDR3 DNA sequence: TGTGCCACCAGCAGTTTCCGGGCCAACTACGAGCAGTACTTC. Protein sequence: CATSSFRANYEQYF.

In its sample, this clone was seen many times. The V gene is TRBV24-1, the J gene TRBJ2-2, with no clear D. CDR1 is KGHDR and CDR2 is SFDVKD in the germline V gene. V was pared by 9 bases and J by 3 bases, with 13 bases between. This CDR3 is built from 14 residues. CDR3 in amino acids: CATVGNPHTGELFF. CDR3 nucleotides: TGTGCCACCGTGGGGAACCCCCACACCGGGGAGCTGTTTTTT.

This clone was observed many times. This could be a read error, since a much larger clone is one nucleotide away. The same CDR3 arises from other DNA sequences in this sample as well. The genes are TRBV9 and TRBJ2-1; TRBD2 might be the D (5 bases). Germline V gene data show CDR1 as SGDLS and CDR2 as YYNGEE. This CDR3 region has 18 residues. Trimming removed 0 bases from V and 4 bases from J, with 20 bases in between. CDR3 region: CASSVAGLSTSGYNEQFF. The CDR3 DNA reads TGTGCCAGCAGCGTAGCGGGATTGTCGACGAGCGGTTACAATGAGCAGTTCTTC.

Details on this clone: This may be a read error: a much more frequent sequence differs by one nucleotide. The CDR3 region has the DNA TGTGCCATCAGTGTGCCCCAAGGGCCCTTCACTGAAGCTTTCTTT. It specifies CAISVPQGPFTEAFF. The rearrangement uses TRBV10-3 and TRBJ1-1; D is uncertain. The CDR3 runs to 15 residues. V dropped 4 bases and J dropped 4 bases, with 16 bases sitting between them. Looked up from germline, CDR1 is ENHRY and CDR2 is SYGVKD.

A remark on this clone: A much larger clone lies one base from this, so it may be a read error. Other DNA sequences from this sample encode an identical CDR3 as well. This chain links TRBV7-3 with TRBJ2-1; 8 nucleotides align to TRBD2. Per germline, CDR1 SGHTA and CDR2 FQGTGA. There are 13 residues in the CDR3. The CDR3 is CASRREDHNEQFF. The CDR3 bases are TGTGCCAGCAGGCGGGAGGATCACAACGAGCAGTTCTTC.

In its sample, this clone was seen many times. Just one base apart from a much larger clone, this may be a read error. Additional DNA sequences in this sample encode the identical CDR3. The chain couples TRBV7-6 to TRBJ1-1; D gene uncertain. The CDR3 has 13 residues. CDR1 is SGHVS, CDR2 FNYEAQ, per germline. The CDR3 DNA sequence: TGTGCCAGTAGCTTAGACTTTAGCACTGAAGCTTTCTTT. It translates to CASSLDFSTEAFF.

This clone was found many times. The chain uses TRBV20-1 and TRBJ1-5; 8 positions match TRBD1. Germline V CDR1 and CDR2: DFQATT, SNEGSKA (reference sequence). V was pared by 5 bases and J by 1 base, with 10 bases of the junction left unmatched. The CDR3 spans 16 residues. CDR3 nucleotide sequence: TGCAGTGCTTCACAGGGGGTAGTGGGCAGCAATCAGCCCCAGCATTTT. It encodes CSASQGVVGSNQPQHF.

This clone appeared a few times. This may arise from a read error, as a much more abundant clone is one base away. This CDR3 is also generated by other DNA sequences in the sample. The chain recombines TRBV24-1 with TRBJ2-1, with D possibly being TRBD2 (5 bases). This CDR3 is 15 amino acids long. V shed 7 bases and J shed 1 base, with 13 bases lying between them. Germline V gene data show CDR1 as KGHDR and CDR2 as SFDVKD. The DNA for the CDR3 is TGTGCCACCAGCGCCCTTCGGGGATCCTACAATGAGCAGTTCTTC. It codes for CATSALRGSYNEQFF.

This clone has only a few counts. The V call is TRBV6-1, the J call TRBJ2-1; D gene ambiguous. The CDR3 spans 13 residues. V shed 0 bases and J shed 8 bases, with 8 bases lying between them. Germline V gives CDR1 MNHNS, CDR2 SASEGT. As DNA, the CDR3 is TGTGCCAGCAGTGAAGCCAACCGGGATGAGCAGTTCTTC. Protein sequence: CASSEANRDEQFF.

Many counts were recorded for this clone. The chain has TRBV6-1 and TRBJ1-1; no clear D gene. CDR1 and CDR2 (germline): MNHNS, SASEGT. This CDR3 spans 11 amino acids. V was cut by 7 bases and J by 2 bases, with 5 bases left in between. Here the CDR3 reads CASTKNTEAFF. The CDR3 nucleotides are TGTGCCAGCACTAAAAACACTGAAGCTTTCTTT.

This clone was detected ten times or more. V and J are TRBV4-1 and TRBJ1-1, with no clear D. V lost 4 bases to trimming and J lost 0 bases, with 9 bases between them. Germline CDR1 is MGHRA and CDR2 is YSYEKL. This CDR3 region has 14 residues. The CDR3 here is CASSPGPLNTEAFF. For the CDR3, the DNA is TGCGCCAGCAGCCCCGGACCGTTGAACACTGAAGCTTTCTTT.